These T cell receptor beta chains were read from a single sample in a study of immune cell composition in non-small cell lung cancer. Sequencing used immunoSEQ multiplex PCR; TCRdb keeps in-frame clones, though not all of them. The table shows under 2,500 clones, with roughly 80% occurring only once. The same sample was also used in a study of CD4 T cells in lung cancer.

The sequenced material came from lung tumor tissue. The receptors were gathered from a human donor with non-small cell lung cancer. CDR3s include the opening cysteine and the closing phenylalanine or tryptophan. The D gene is left open where the match is weak. Expanded clones get a size class; other rows say once, few or many, or leave the size out.

D gene	clone size	V gene	J gene	CDR3 DNA	CDR3 protein
NA	NA	TRBV14	TRBJ2-1	TGTGCCAGCAGCCACTCGAGAGCGGACCTCCCCAATGAGCAGTTCTTC	CASSHSRADLPNEQFF
NA	NA	TRBV7-9	TRBJ1-2	TGTGCCAGCAGTTCAACAGTTTACTATGGCTACACCTTC	CASSSTVYYGYTF
NA	NA	TRBV5-1	TRBJ2-1	TGCGCCAGCAGCCGAAGTGGGGGGTCCTACAATGAGCAGTTCTTC	CASSRSGGSYNEQFF
NA	NA	TRBV5-1	TRBJ1-1	TGCGCCAGCAGCTTCAATCAGAACACTGAAGCTTTCTTT	CASSFNQNTEAFF
TRBD2	NA	TRBV7-8	TRBJ2-7	TGTGCCAGCAGCACCTCTAGCGGGAGGTCCTACGAGCAGTACTTC	CASSTSSGRSYEQYF
TRBD2	NA	TRBV5-4	TRBJ2-7	TGTGCCAGCAGCTTGGGGCTAGCGGGATTCTACGAGCAGTACTTC	CASSLGLAGFYEQYF
NA	NA	TRBV7-9	TRBJ2-3	TGTGCCAGCAGCACAGCCGGGACTTTGACAGATACGCAGTATTTT	CASSTAGTLTDTQYF
TRBD2	NA	TRBV10-3	TRBJ2-7	TGTGCCATCAGTGAGTCAGGGACTAGCGGGATAAGATCCTACGAGCAGTACTTC	CAISESGTSGIRSYEQYF
TRBD2	NA	TRBV15	TRBJ2-1	TGTGCCACCAGCAGTGGAGCGGGAGCGGGCGAGCAGTTCTTC	CATSSGAGAGEQFF
NA	NA	TRBV5-6	TRBJ2-3	TGTGCCAGCAGCTTCAAAGGGGCGGGCACAGATACGCAGTATTTT	CASSFKGAGTDTQYF
TRBD1	NA	TRBV2	TRBJ1-5	TGTGCCAGCAGCACGGGACAGGGGTATCAGCCCCAGCATTTT	CASSTGQGYQPQHF
NA	large	TRBV28	TRBJ2-7	TGTGCCAGCAGGATGGTGGGGGCCCCCGGCGAGCAGTACTTC	CASRMVGAPGEQYF
NA	NA	TRBV29-1	TRBJ2-4	TGCAGCGTTTTAACAGGGCTCATTCAGTACTTC	CSVLTGLIQYF
NA	NA	TRBV2	TRBJ1-1	TGTGCCAGCGACTTACGTTTGAACACTGAAGCTTTCTTT	CASDLRLNTEAFF
TRBD1	NA	TRBV29-1	TRBJ1-5	TGCAGCGTGACAGGGGGCTTCAATCAGCCCCAGCATTTT	CSVTGGFNQPQHF
NA	few	TRBV29-1	TRBJ1-1	TGCAGCGTTGCCACGGTGAACACTGAAGCTTTCTTT	CSVATVNTEAFF
TRBD2	NA	TRBV18	TRBJ2-3	TGTGCCAGCTCAAGGAAGGGAGGGGGCACAGATACGCAGTATTTT	CASSRKGGGTDTQYF
TRBD2	NA	TRBV7-9	TRBJ2-7	TGTGCCAGCAGCGTAGCGGGAGTGCGGTCCGAGCAGTACTTC	CASSVAGVRSEQYF